Listed below are T cell receptor beta chains from one sample, sequenced in a study of blood T cell repertoires in COVID-19. TCRdb keeps only in-frame clones here, not all; method: immunoSEQ multiplex PCR. This table has 250,000 to 350,000 clones, approximately 84% appearing once. The sequencing sample was made of peripheral blood. Every receptor here comes from a human donor with COVID-19, enrolled during active disease. The donor label of this sample is uncertain. CDR3s include the opening cysteine and the closing phenylalanine or tryptophan. Each record gives: V gene, CDR3 protein.

TRBV5-1 CASSLGRGPITEAFF
TRBV13 CASSRSGETWTEAFF
TRBV2 CASSEASASGGLIQETQYF
TRBV19 CASTELPGGIQFF
TRBV28 CASRIAINYEQYF
TRBV28 CASGGTNYNEQFF
TRBV19 CASSIQANYGYTF
TRBV19 CASSIAPGMGTEAFF
TRBV5-4 CASSFQQGYGYGYTF
TRBV28 CASSHPYGGSGSYNEQFF
TRBV6-5 CASSYASTSDTQYF
TRBV6-6 CASGARGGSEAFF
TRBV4-3 CASSQDRSRTYSEAFF
TRBV27 CASSLSPARGHEQYF
TRBV19 CASSPDGQAPNYGYTF
TRBV30 CAWSQSRDGIQYF
TRBV3-1/TRBV3-2 CASTSSRGGTYEQYF
TRBV5-6 CASSGVAEQETQYF
TRBV29-1 CSVDGGGTEAFF